A few counts support the clone carrying this T cell receptor (beta chain). Its specificity is unknown. Sequence data for DNA of cultured CD4+ T cells were generated by the Oncomine TCR Beta short-read assay. Researchers extracted genomic DNA from CD4+ T cells that had been cultured. TCRdb independently ran MiXCR on the PCR reads; one entry per CDR3 protein. This sample yields approximately 11,000 distinct CDR3 sequences, of which 55% to 60% are seen a single time; 21% belongs to the top ten. The sample is drawn from a study of vaccination and CD4 T cells after COVID-19. Study background: Overlapping spike peptides from SARS-CoV-2, HCoV-NL63, HCoV-OC43 and HCoV-229E served to stimulate the cells.

Treatment indicated: approximately 11-day PBMC culture with coronavirus spike peptide pools or control peptides (ViraFEST assay). With V trimmed by 6 bases and J by 3 bases, 11 bases remained unmatched. CDR3 length: 16 residues. Germline V gives CDR1 DFQATT, CDR2 SNEGSKA (reference sequence). The sample comprised CD4+ T cells from blood, cultured in vitro. This TCR was sampled from a human donor who had recovered from COVID-19. V is TRBV20-1 and J is TRBJ2-3, with 11 bases aligning to TRBD2. The CDR3 here is CSASIPGLAATDTQYF. In nucleotides, the CDR3 is TGCAGTGCATCGATACCGGGACTAGCGGCAACAGATACGCAGTATTTT.